This T cell receptor beta chain was documented in a study of T cell repertoires in cytomegalovirus infection. This CDR3 has 14 residues. Germline lookup yields CDR1 LGHDT and CDR2 YNNKEL (reference sequence). V lost 0 bases and J lost 3, with 8 bases in between. MiXCR, run by TCRdb on the reads, gives a single entry per CDR3 protein. The table records approximately 340,000 distinct CDR3 sequences, 25% to 35% of them present only once. In regard to this clonotype: As yet, its antigen is unknown.

The sample was cultured PBMCs, taken from culture after CMV antigen stimulation. The gene calls are TRBV3-1 and TRBJ1-1, with TRBD1 as a possible D gene (5 bases). The TCR comes from a human donor in good health (CMV status not recorded). Some clones in this sample may be carry-over from other donors' samples. The CDR3 DNA reads as TGTGCCAGCAGCCAAGATCGGGGGTACACTGAAGCTTTCTTT. Its translation is CASSQDRGYTEAFF.